The 19 T cell receptor beta chains listed next were all sequenced from one sample in a study of OX40 agonist ivuxolimab in advanced cancers. Measured with immunoSEQ multiplex PCR; TCRdb has only the in-frame clones, and not every one. The sample carries about 76,000 clones, 85% recorded once. The source material was CD4+ or CD8+ T cells sorted from blood, sampled in a trial of the OX40 agonist ivuxolimab. Receptors originate from an adult with an advanced solid tumor such as melanoma, head and neck, liver or kidney cancer.

The chain uses TRBV11-2 and TRBJ1-4, with D unresolved. The germline CDR1 and CDR2 sequences are SGHAT and FQNNGV. The ends were cut back, 3 bases at V and 0 bases at J, with 17 bases in the middle. The CDR3 is 18 amino acids. As DNA, the CDR3 is TGTGCCAGCAGCTTCCAGGTCGTGAGTTTTGCAACTAATGAAAAACTGTTTTTT. As protein: CASSFQVVSFATNEKLFF.

Only a few counts were recorded for this clone. The chain recombines TRBV5-1 with TRBJ1-3; D is perhaps TRBD1 (5 bases). The CDR3 loop spans 16 amino acids. The ends were cut back, 4 bases at V and 2 bases at J, with 16 bases in the middle. Germline V lookup: CDR1 SGHRS, CDR2 YFSETQ. This chain's CDR3 is CASSPSAGSPGNTIYF. Written as DNA, the CDR3 is TGCGCCAGCAGCCCTTCAGCAGGGTCCCCTGGAAACACCATATATTTT. Variable domain in full (rest from reference TRBV5-1 and TRBJ1-3): KAGVTQTPRYLIKTRGQQVTLSCSPISGHRSVSWYQQTPGQGLQFLFEYFSETQRNKGNFPGRFSGRQFSNSRSEMNVSTLELGDSALYLCASSPSAGSPGNTIYFGEGSWLTVV.

This sequence joins TRBV18 and TRBJ1-4; no firm D call. The CDR3 contains 20 residues. Germline V gene data show CDR1 as KGHSH and CDR2 as LQKENI. V was shortened by 6 bases and J by 5 bases, with 31 bases between the two germline ends. The CDR3 coding sequence is TGTGCCAGCTCCCCCACCCCTACGGCCAGCACCAACCCCATCAATGAAAAACTGTTTTTT. Its translation is CASSPTPTASTNPINEKLFF.

The rearrangement joins TRBV19 to TRBJ1-2, with 7 nucleotides matching TRBD1. The CDR3 contains 15 residues. Germline V gives CDR1 LNHDA, CDR2 SQIVND (reference sequence). Unmatched junction bases numbered 10, after V lost 7 bases and J lost 2 bases. CDR3 sequence (DNA): TGTGCCAGTACCCCCGAGGGACAGCGAAACTATGGCTACACCTTC. It specifies CASTPEGQRNYGYTF. Full variable domain (missing parts from reference TRBV19 and TRBJ1-2): DGGITQSPKYLFRKEGQNVTLSCEQNLNHDAMYWYRQDPGQGLRLIYYSQIVNDFQKGDIAEGYSVSREKKESFPLTVTSAQKNPTAFYLCASTPEGQRNYGYTFGSGTRLTVV.

DNA for the CDR3: TGCAGTAGAACTCGACACACTGAAGCTTTCTTT. Its translation: CSRTRHTEAFF. The chain uses TRBV20-1 and TRBJ1-1; D is uncertain. Trimming stripped 8 bases from V and 3 bases from J, with 10 bases between. The V gene's germline CDR1 is DFQATT and CDR2 SNEGSKA (reference sequence). The CDR3 loop spans 11 amino acids.

This chain connects TRBV6-1 to TRBJ1-5; D is possibly TRBD1 (5 bases). Trimming took 8 bases from V and 1 from J, leaving 15 bases between them. The CDR3 length is 15 residues. In germline, CDR1 is MNHNS, CDR2 SASEGT. As DNA, the CDR3 is TGTGCCAGCGGGAGGGGCCTTATGAGCAATCAGCCCCAGCATTTT. Translation gives CASGRGLMSNQPQHF.

J is TRBJ1-2 and V is TRBV15, with 7 nucleotides matching TRBD1. V shed 5 bases, J shed 5 bases, and the junction held 5 bases outside the gene matches. There are 13 residues in the CDR3. Germline CDR1 reads LNHNV; CDR2 reads YYDKDF (reference sequence). CDR3 in DNA: TGTGCCACCAGCGGGGGACAGAAGTATGGCTACACCTTC. Its translation is CATSGGQKYGYTF.

There are a few counts of this clone. J is TRBJ2-1 and V is TRBV28; D is unclear. The germline V gene has CDR1 MDHEN and CDR2 SYDVKM. This CDR3 is 15 amino acids long. With 2 bases removed from V and 0 bases from J, the gap between germline ends came to 8 bases. CDR3 nucleotides: TGTGCCAGCAGTTTACTGCCTAGCTCCTACAATGAGCAGTTCTTC. As protein: CASSLLPSSYNEQFF.

V gene TRBV7-2 combines with J gene TRBJ1-5; 7 nucleotides line up with TRBD1. V shed 5 bases, J shed 2 bases, and the junction held 12 bases outside the gene matches. CDR3 length equals 17 residues. Germline V CDR1 and CDR2: SGHTA, FQGNSA. CDR3 in amino acids: CASSRRTLTGRNQPQHF. CDR3 nucleotide sequence: TGTGCCAGCAGCCGAAGGACCCTGACAGGGCGCAATCAGCCCCAGCATTTT.

The chain uses TRBV7-3 and TRBJ2-1, with 13 bases lining up with TRBD2. This CDR3 has 13 amino acids. Germline-derived CDR1 and CDR2 are SGHTA and FQGTGA. The ends lost 5 bases at V and 14 bases at J; junction bases unmatched: 6. CDR3 sequence reads: CASSPSTSGREFF. The CDR3 DNA follows: TGTGCCAGCAGCCCCTCAACTAGCGGGAGGGAGTTCTTC.

The rearrangement uses TRBV15 and TRBJ1-6, with D possibly TRBD1 on 5 matching bases. Trimming shortened V by 2 bases and J by 5 bases, and 10 bases separated the two germline ends. The CDR3 has 15 residues. Germline CDR1 and CDR2: LNHNV and YYDKDF (reference sequence). CDR3 in DNA: TGTGCCACCAGCAGATCCGGGACCGATAATTCACCCCTCCACTTT. It specifies CATSRSGTDNSPLHF.

The chain links TRBV4-1 to TRBJ1-2, with a weak D call TRBD1 (5 bases). Germline CDR1 and CDR2: MGHRA and YSYEKL. V was shortened by 2 bases and J by 5 bases, with 15 bases between the two germline ends. The CDR3 sequence is 15 residues long. Here the CDR3 reads CASSQSLLGEYGYTF. CDR3 nucleotide sequence: TGCGCCAGCAGCCAAAGTCTTTTAGGGGAGTATGGCTACACCTTC.

The gene calls are TRBV19 and TRBJ1-4, with 8 positions matching TRBD1. CDR3 size: 16 residues. V was clipped by 4 bases and J by 2 bases; unmatched bases: 6. Germline CDR1 and CDR2: LNHDA and SQIVND (reference sequence). Here the CDR3 reads CASSRARTGTNEKLFF. CDR3 nucleotide sequence: TGTGCCAGTAGTAGAGCCCGGACAGGGACTAATGAAAAACTGTTTTTT.

The V call is TRBV7-9, the J call TRBJ1-1, with TRBD1 identical over 8 bases. The CDR3 is 15 residues long. The V gene end was trimmed by 6 bases and the J gene end by 5 bases; junction bases not matched to a gene: 11. The germline V gene encodes CDR1 SEHNR and CDR2 FQNEAQ (reference sequence). The CDR3 here is CASSQNGQGLTEAFF. CDR3 DNA sequence: TGTGCCAGCAGTCAAAACGGACAGGGACTGACTGAAGCTTTCTTT.

The rearrangement uses TRBV14 and TRBJ1-6; 8 positions agree with TRBD1. Looked up from germline, CDR1 is SGHDN and CDR2 is FVKESK. V dropped 0 bases and J dropped 5; count of bases not matched to a gene: 12. The CDR3 has 19 amino acids. The CDR3 region is CASSQEGQGLFPDNSPLHF. CDR3 nucleotides: TGTGCCAGCAGCCAAGAAGGACAGGGTCTCTTTCCTGATAATTCACCCCTCCACTTT. Variable domain in full (rest from reference TRBV14 and TRBJ1-6): EAGVTQFPSHSVIEKGQTVTLRCDPISGHDNLYWYRRVMGKEIKFLLHFVKESKQDESGMPNNRFLAERTGGTYSTLKVQPAELEDSGVYFCASSQEGQGLFPDNSPLHFGNGTRLTVT.

This sequence joins TRBV11-3 and TRBJ1-1, with D tentatively TRBD1 (5 bases). V lost 2 bases, J lost 5 bases, and 21 bases lay in between. Per the germline V gene, CDR1 is SGHNT and CDR2 is YENEEA. The CDR3 contains 17 residues. CDR3 nucleotide sequence: TGTGCCAGCAGCTTAATCTTGAGGGGTTCGGGATATACTGAAGCTTTCTTT. As protein: CASSLILRGSGYTEAFF.

The chain couples TRBV9 to TRBJ2-7, with D tentatively TRBD1 (6 bases). The CDR3 has 14 amino acids. V lost 4 bases and J 0 bases, leaving 11 bases between the germline ends. From germline, CDR1 is SGDLS and CDR2 YYNGEE. CDR3 amino acids: CASSYGQSSYEQYF. The CDR3 DNA sequence: TGTGCCAGCAGCTACGGACAGAGCTCCTACGAGCAGTACTTC.

The J gene is TRBJ1-3, the V gene TRBV6-6; D possibly corresponds to TRBD1 (6 bases). Trimming removed 6 bases from V and 0 bases from J, with 6 bases in between. The CDR3 runs to 13 residues. The germline V gene has CDR1 MNHNY and CDR2 SVGAGI (reference sequence). The CDR3 DNA sequence: TGTGCCAGCAGCAGGGGCTCTGGAAACACCATATATTTT. Its translation: CASSRGSGNTIYF.

CDR3 loop: CASSLERTPYNEQFF. The CDR3 nucleotides are TGCGCCAGCAGCTTGGAACGGACGCCTTACAATGAGCAGTTCTTC. The chain couples TRBV5-1 to TRBJ2-1; D not certain. V lost 0 bases to trimming and J lost 4 bases, with 11 bases between them. CDR1 and CDR2 (germline): SGHRS, YFSETQ. The CDR3 contains 15 residues. Variable domain in full (rest from reference TRBV5-1 and TRBJ2-1): KAGVTQTPRYLIKTRGQQVTLSCSPISGHRSVSWYQQTPGQGLQFLFEYFSETQRNKGNFPGRFSGRQFSNSRSEMNVSTLELGDSALYLCASSLERTPYNEQFFGPGTRLTVL.